The next 20 T cell receptor beta chains were all read from a single sample in a study of blood T cell repertoires in COVID-19. TCRdb's table, derived via immunoSEQ multiplex PCR, lists solely in-frame clones and lacks some. The repertoire holds roughly 43,000 clones, with approximately 82% as singletons. The sequenced material came from peripheral blood. These receptors originate from a woman between 65 and 79 years old with acute or convalescent COVID-19.

This clone was counted once. This chain's CDR3 is CASRPRQGYDNEQFF. The DNA of the CDR3 is TGTGCCAGCAGGCCTAGACAGGGGTACGACAATGAGCAGTTCTTC. This rearrangement joins TRBV28 to TRBJ2-1; 8 bases fit TRBD1. The V and J ends lost 6 bases and 5 bases, in that order; junction bases with no gene match: 9. The CDR3 runs 15 residues. The germline CDR1 and CDR2 sequences are MDHEN and SYDVKM.

The chain recombines TRBV7-6 with TRBJ2-7, with 8 bases identical to TRBD1. Trimming at V came to 1 base and at J to 3 bases, leaving 8 bases not matched to a gene. The germline V gene encodes CDR1 SGHVS and CDR2 FNYEAQ. The length of the CDR3 is 16 residues. DNA for the CDR3: TGTGCCAGCAGCTTAGGCGTCGGACAGGGCGTCTACGAGCAGTACTTC. Amino acid sequence: CASSLGVGQGVYEQYF.

The gene calls are TRBV9 and TRBJ2-3; 9 positions match TRBD2. Germline trimming cut 0 bases from V and 7 bases from J; bases unmatched to any gene: 9. Germline CDR1 is SGDLS and CDR2 is YYNGEE. This CDR3 has 16 residues. CDR3 in amino acids: CASSVELAGGPNTQYF. CDR3 sequence (DNA): TGTGCCAGCAGCGTAGAGTTGGCGGGAGGGCCGAATACGCAGTATTTT.

The chain employs TRBV11-3 and TRBJ2-5; 15 bases align to TRBD2. The CDR3 spans 20 residues. Germline V gene lookup returns CDR1 SGHNT and CDR2 YENEEA. V was pared by 2 bases and J by 4 bases, with 14 bases of the junction left unmatched. CDR3 nucleotides: TGTGCCAGCAGCTTACCTATTTCCGGGACTAGCGGGAGGAGGGGAGAGACCCAGTACTTC. Protein: CASSLPISGTSGRRGETQYF.

The rearrangement uses TRBV4-2 and TRBJ1-1; TRBD1 is a possible D gene (6 bases). The CDR3 runs to 16 residues. Germline V lookup: CDR1 LGHNA, CDR2 YNFKEQ. V lost 2 bases and J lost 3, with 16 bases in between. The CDR3 loop is CASSQQVRGSDTEAFF. DNA of the CDR3: TGTGCCAGCAGCCAACAGGTGAGGGGGTCCGACACTGAAGCTTTCTTT.

This clone was seen once. The chain recombines TRBV24-1 with TRBJ2-1; 8 bases align to TRBD2. CDR1 KGHDR and CDR2 SFDVKD come from the germline V gene. The V gene end was trimmed by 3 bases and the J gene end by 3 bases; junction bases not matched to a gene: 12. The CDR3 has 18 amino acids. In nucleotides, the CDR3 is TGTGCCACCAGTGATGCATTCCCAGCGGGAGACTTCTACAATGAGCAGTTCTTC. This encodes CATSDAFPAGDFYNEQFF.

The CDR3 reads CASSSVTSGPYNEQFF. The CDR3 DNA reads TGTGCCAGCAGCTCAGTGACTAGCGGGCCTTATAATGAGCAGTTCTTC. This chain links TRBV7-9 with TRBJ2-1; 10 positions match TRBD2. CDR3 size: 16 residues. Germline V lookup: CDR1 SEHNR, CDR2 FQNEAQ (reference sequence). Trimming at V came to 4 bases and at J to 7 bases, leaving 10 bases not matched to a gene.

This clone was seen only a few times. The V and J genes are TRBV18 and TRBJ2-7; TRBD2 matches 12 bases. Unmatched junction bases numbered 8, after V lost 5 bases and J lost 6 bases. The CDR3 consists of 15 residues. Germline V gene lookup returns CDR1 KGHSH and CDR2 LQKENI. The CDR3 is CASSTVGLAGSEQYF. The CDR3 nucleotides read TGTGCCAGCTCAACCGTCGGACTAGCGGGAAGCGAGCAGTACTTC.

The genes are TRBV24-1 and TRBJ2-7, with TRBD2 identical over 10 bases. V lost 9 bases and J lost 0; bases outside the gene matches: 7. This CDR3 contains 15 residues. The germline V gene encodes CDR1 KGHDR and CDR2 SFDVKD. CDR3 residues: CATVLAGLVSYEQYF. The CDR3 bases are TGTGCCACCGTACTAGCGGGACTTGTCTCCTACGAGCAGTACTTC.

The chain combines TRBV18 with TRBJ2-3, with D possibly matching TRBD2 (6 bases). The CDR3 contains 14 residues. V dropped 11 bases and J dropped 1 base, with 16 bases sitting between them. Germline values: CDR1 KGHSH, CDR2 LQKENI. The CDR3 reads CAAQGGVGTDTQYF. The CDR3 DNA sequence: TGTGCCGCACAAGGCGGGGTTGGCACAGATACGCAGTATTTT. The entire variable domain, with the rest obtained from reference TRBV18 and TRBJ2-3, is as follows: NAGVMQNPRHLVRRRGQEARLRCSPMKGHSHVYWYRQLPEEGLKFMVYLQKENIIDESGMPKERFSAEFPKEGPSILRIQQVVRGDSAAYFCAAQGGVGTDTQYFGPGTRLTVL.

The genes are TRBV19 and TRBJ1-4, with 7 nucleotides matching TRBD1. Germline CDR1 is LNHDA and CDR2 is SQIVND (reference sequence). Unmatched junction bases numbered 11, after V lost 5 bases and J lost 5 bases. This CDR3 contains 16 residues. The CDR3: CASSSQPGQPNEKLFF. As DNA, the CDR3 is TGTGCCAGTAGTTCCCAACCGGGACAGCCGAATGAAAAACTGTTTTTT.

The V call is TRBV7-8, the J call TRBJ2-7, with D tentatively TRBD2 (5 bases). The V end lost 4 bases, the J end lost 6 bases, and 7 bases lay between the germline ends. The CDR3 sequence is 11 residues long. Germline V gene data show CDR1 as SGHVS and CDR2 as FQNEAQ. The CDR3 DNA follows: TGTGCCAGCAGCTCCCGGGGCGAGCAGTACTTC. Translation: CASSSRGEQYF.

The CDR3 coding sequence is TGTGCCACGAACGGACAGGGGAGCGGCTACACCTTC. Its protein is CATNGQGSGYTF. The chain links TRBV7-9 to TRBJ1-2; 9 bases map to TRBD1. Germline V lookup: CDR1 SEHNR, CDR2 FQNEAQ (reference sequence). V was pared by 10 bases and J by 8 bases, with 8 bases of the junction left unmatched. This CDR3 comprises 12 residues.

The DNA of the CDR3 is TGCAGCGTTTCGGCTAGCGGGACCAATGAGCAGTTCTTC. Amino acids: CSVSASGTNEQFF. The gene calls are TRBV29-1 and TRBJ2-1; 9 bases map to TRBD2. V dropped 5 bases and J dropped 6; count of bases not matched to a gene: 5. The germline V gene has CDR1 SQVTM and CDR2 ANQGSEA. The CDR3 totals 13 residues.

The genes are TRBV4-2 and TRBJ1-5; no reliable D call. The CDR3 consists of 15 residues. The V end lost 0 bases, the J end lost 3 bases, and 9 bases lay between the germline ends. The germline gives CDR1 LGHNA, CDR2 YNFKEQ. CDR3 residues: CASSQEDVDNQPQHF. CDR3 nucleotide sequence: TGTGCCAGCAGCCAAGAAGATGTAGACAATCAGCCCCAGCATTTT.

The gene calls are TRBV28 and TRBJ1-4, with D hard to call. The CDR3 runs to 16 residues. Germline CDR1 is MDHEN and CDR2 is SYDVKM. Trimming cost V 2 bases and J 4 bases, with 14 bases left between them. CDR3 nucleotides: TGTGCCAGCAGTTTAGGTCCGGGAAGGGATAATGAAAAACTGTTTTTT. Translation: CASSLGPGRDNEKLFF.

This chain connects TRBV21-1 to TRBJ1-2; the DNA was not used to check the table's D call, TRBD1. TRBV21-1 is noted as a pseudogene. CDR3 length: 16 residues. The CDR3 DNA reads as TGTGCCAGCAAATACCCAGGTCGACAGGGAGACTATGGCTACACCTTC. Translation: CASKYPGRQGDYGYTF.

The J gene is TRBJ1-4, the V gene TRBV5-6, with 12 bases matching TRBD1. The CDR3 has 15 amino acids. Unmatched junction bases numbered 5, after V lost 1 base and J lost 10 bases. From germline, CDR1 is SGHDT and CDR2 YYEEEE. CDR3 region: CASSLRGQGAGKLFF. In nucleotides, the CDR3 is TGTGCCAGCAGCTTGAGGGGACAGGGGGCGGGAAAACTGTTTTTT.

This rearrangement joins TRBV9 to TRBJ2-3, with 8 bases aligning to TRBD1. V lost 6 bases, J lost 1 base, and 7 bases stayed unmatched. Germline V CDR1 and CDR2: SGDLS, YYNGEE. This CDR3 region has 15 residues. CDR3 sequence reads: CASTRGQGRTDTQYF. In DNA, the CDR3 is TGTGCCAGCACCAGGGGGCAGGGACGCACAGATACGCAGTATTTT.

CDR3 nucleotides: TGTGCCAGCAGCCCTCTAGCGTCCAGCTCCTACAATGAGCAGTTCTTC. Encoded protein: CASSPLASSSYNEQFF. The V gene is TRBV11-2, the J gene TRBJ2-1, with D perhaps TRBD2 (6 bases). Trimming took off 5 bases at V and 0 bases at J, with 14 bases between the two ends. Germline V gives CDR1 SGHAT, CDR2 FQNNGV. The CDR3 consists of 16 residues.